This TCR beta chain comes out of a study of shared clonotypes between healthy human individuals. Study-wide findings and caveats: On the whole, naive subsets had larger estimated richness than memory subsets had.

Healthy HIV-negative adults without recent acute infections or vaccinations served as donors. Of note for this clone: Its matching antigen is unknown.

CDR1 and CDR2 (germline): SGHRS, YFSETQ. The CDR3 contains 14 residues. The V and J ends lost 0 bases and 0 bases respectively, with 6 bases between them. Here immunoSEQ multiplex PCR was the method, and the copy in TCRdb shows in-frame clones only, minus some. Of about 340,000 clones detected, more than 60% appear once; the ten largest clones hold roughly 10%. The chain links TRBV5-1 to TRBJ1-2; D is perhaps TRBD1 (6 bases). Material: memory CD4+ T cells sorted from blood. The sample's subset: CD45RA-negative fraction. The source is a man aged 25 to 45 in good health. CDR3 nucleotide sequence: TGCGCCAGCAGCTTGGGACAGGCTAACTATGGCTACACCTTC. This codes for CASSLGQANYGYTF.